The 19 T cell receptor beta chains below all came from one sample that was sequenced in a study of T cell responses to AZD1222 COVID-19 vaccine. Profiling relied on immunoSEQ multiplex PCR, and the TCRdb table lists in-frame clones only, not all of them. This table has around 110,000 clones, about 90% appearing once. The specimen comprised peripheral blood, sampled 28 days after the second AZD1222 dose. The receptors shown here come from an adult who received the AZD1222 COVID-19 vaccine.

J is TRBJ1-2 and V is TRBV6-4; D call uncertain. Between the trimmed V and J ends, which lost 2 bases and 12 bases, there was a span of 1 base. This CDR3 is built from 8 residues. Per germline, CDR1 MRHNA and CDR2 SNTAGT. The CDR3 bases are TGTGCCAGCAGTGACCACACCTTC. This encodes CASSDHTF.

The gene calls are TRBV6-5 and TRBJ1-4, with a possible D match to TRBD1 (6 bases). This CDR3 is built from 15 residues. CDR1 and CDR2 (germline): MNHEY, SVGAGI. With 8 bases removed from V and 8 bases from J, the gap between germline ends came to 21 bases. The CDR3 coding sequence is TGTGCCAGCGCGGGGGCCCTTACAGGGTCCGAAAAACTGTTTTTT. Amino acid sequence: CASAGALTGSEKLFF.

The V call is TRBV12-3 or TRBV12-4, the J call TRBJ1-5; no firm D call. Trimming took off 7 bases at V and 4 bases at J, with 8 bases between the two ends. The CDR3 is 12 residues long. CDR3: CASNGRNQPQHF. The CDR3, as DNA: TGTGCCAGCAATGGCAGAAATCAGCCCCAGCATTTT.

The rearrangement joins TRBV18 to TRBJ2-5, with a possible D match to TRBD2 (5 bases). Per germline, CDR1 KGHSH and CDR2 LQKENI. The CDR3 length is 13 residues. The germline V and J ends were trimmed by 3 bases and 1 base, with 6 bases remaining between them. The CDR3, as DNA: TGTGCCAGCTCACCGGACTCCCAAGAGACCCAGTACTTC. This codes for CASSPDSQETQYF.

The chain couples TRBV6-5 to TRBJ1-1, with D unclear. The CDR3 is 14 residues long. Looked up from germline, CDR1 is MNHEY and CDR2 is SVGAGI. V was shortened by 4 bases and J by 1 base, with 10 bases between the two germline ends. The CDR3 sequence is CASSFSSQNTEAFF. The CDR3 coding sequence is TGTGCCAGCAGTTTCAGTTCCCAGAACACTGAAGCTTTCTTT.

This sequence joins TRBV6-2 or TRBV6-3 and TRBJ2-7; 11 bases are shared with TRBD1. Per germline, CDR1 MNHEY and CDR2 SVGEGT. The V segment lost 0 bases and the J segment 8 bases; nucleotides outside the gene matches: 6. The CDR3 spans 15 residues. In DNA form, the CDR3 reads TGTGCCAGCAGTTACTCCGGGACAGGGGGAAGCCAGCAGTACTTC. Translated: CASSYSGTGGSQQYF.

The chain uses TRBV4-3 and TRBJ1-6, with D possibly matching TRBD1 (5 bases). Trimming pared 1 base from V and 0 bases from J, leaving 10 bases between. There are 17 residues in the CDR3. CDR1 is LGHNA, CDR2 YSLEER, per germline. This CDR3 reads CASSQAPGSSYNSPLHF. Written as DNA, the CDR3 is TGCGCCAGCAGCCAAGCCCCAGGGAGCTCCTATAATTCACCCCTCCACTTT.

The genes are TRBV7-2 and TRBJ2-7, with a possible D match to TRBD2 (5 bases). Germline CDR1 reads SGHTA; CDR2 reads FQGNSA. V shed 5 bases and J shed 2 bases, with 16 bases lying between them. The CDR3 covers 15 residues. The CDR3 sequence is CASSPRTSRAYEQYF. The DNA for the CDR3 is TGTGCCAGCAGCCCCCGGACTTCCCGAGCCTACGAGCAGTACTTC.

CDR3 protein: CASSPPGRFSGYTF. For the CDR3, the DNA is TGTGCCAGCTCACCACCCGGGAGGTTTTCTGGCTACACCTTC. The V gene is TRBV18, the J gene TRBJ1-2; D not resolved. The CDR3 has 14 amino acids. Per the germline V gene, CDR1 is KGHSH and CDR2 is LQKENI. V lost 0 bases to trimming and J lost 7 bases, with 12 bases between them.

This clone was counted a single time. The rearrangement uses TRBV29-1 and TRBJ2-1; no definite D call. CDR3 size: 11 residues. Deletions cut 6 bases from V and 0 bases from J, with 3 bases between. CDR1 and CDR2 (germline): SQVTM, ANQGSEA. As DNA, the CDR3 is TGCAGCGTGGACTCCTACAATGAGCAGTTCTTC. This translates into CSVDSYNEQFF.

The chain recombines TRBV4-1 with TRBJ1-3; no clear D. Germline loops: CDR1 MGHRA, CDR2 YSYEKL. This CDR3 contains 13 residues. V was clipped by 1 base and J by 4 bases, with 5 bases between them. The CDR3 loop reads CASSQVGGNTIYF. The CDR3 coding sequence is TGCGCCAGCAGCCAAGTGGGAGGAAACACCATATATTTT.

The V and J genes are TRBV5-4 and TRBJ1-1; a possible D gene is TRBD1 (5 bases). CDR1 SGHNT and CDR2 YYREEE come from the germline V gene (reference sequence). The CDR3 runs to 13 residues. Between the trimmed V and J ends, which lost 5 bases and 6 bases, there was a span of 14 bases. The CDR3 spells CASRTTGTSEAFF. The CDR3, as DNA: TGTGCCAGCAGGACGACCGGGACGTCTGAAGCTTTCTTT.

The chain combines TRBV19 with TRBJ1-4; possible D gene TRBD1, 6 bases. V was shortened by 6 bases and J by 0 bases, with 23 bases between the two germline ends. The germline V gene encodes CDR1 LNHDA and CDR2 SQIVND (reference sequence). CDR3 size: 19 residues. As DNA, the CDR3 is TGTGCCAGTAGATCCTACCCCGCCGGACAGCCGCCAACTAATGAAAAACTGTTTTTT. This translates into CASRSYPAGQPPTNEKLFF.

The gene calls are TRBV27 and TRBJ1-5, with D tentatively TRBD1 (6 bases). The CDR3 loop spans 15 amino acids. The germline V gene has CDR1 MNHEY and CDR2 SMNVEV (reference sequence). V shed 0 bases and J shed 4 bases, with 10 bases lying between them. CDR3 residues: CASSLSRQGNQPQHF. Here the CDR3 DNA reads TGTGCCAGCAGTTTATCCCGGCAGGGGAATCAGCCCCAGCATTTT.

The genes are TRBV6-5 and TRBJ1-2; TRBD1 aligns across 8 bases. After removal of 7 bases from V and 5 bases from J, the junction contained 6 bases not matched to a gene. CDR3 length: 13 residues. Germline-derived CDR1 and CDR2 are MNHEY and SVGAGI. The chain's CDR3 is CASIGRGLYGYTF. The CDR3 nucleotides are TGTGCCAGCATCGGCAGGGGGCTGTATGGCTACACCTTC.

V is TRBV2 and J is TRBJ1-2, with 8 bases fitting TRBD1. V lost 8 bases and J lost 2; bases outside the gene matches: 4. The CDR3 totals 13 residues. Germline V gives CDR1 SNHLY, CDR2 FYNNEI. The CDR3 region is CASQQGGNYGYTF. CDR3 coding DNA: TGTGCCAGCCAACAGGGGGGGAACTATGGCTACACCTTC.

The CDR3 is CASSLDRAASGNTIYF. As DNA, the CDR3 is TGTGCCAGCAGCTTAGATCGAGCAGCGTCTGGAAACACCATATATTTT. The rearrangement links TRBV11-2 to TRBJ1-3; no clear D gene. Trimming took off 0 bases at V and 1 base at J, with 10 bases between the two ends. Germline values: CDR1 SGHAT, CDR2 FQNNGV. CDR3 length equals 16 residues.

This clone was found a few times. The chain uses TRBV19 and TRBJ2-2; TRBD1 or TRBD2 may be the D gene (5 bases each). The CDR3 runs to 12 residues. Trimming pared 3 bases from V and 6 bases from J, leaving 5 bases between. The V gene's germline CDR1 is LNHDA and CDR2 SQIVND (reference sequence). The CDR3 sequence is CASSMGAGELFF. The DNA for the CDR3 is TGTGCCAGTAGTATGGGGGCCGGGGAGCTGTTTTTT.

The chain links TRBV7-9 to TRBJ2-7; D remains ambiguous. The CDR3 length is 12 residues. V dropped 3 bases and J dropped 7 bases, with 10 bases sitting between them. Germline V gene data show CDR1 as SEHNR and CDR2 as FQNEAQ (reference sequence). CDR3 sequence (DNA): TGTGCCAGCAGCTTTCTTGGTGTGGAGCAGTACTTC. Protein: CASSFLGVEQYF.